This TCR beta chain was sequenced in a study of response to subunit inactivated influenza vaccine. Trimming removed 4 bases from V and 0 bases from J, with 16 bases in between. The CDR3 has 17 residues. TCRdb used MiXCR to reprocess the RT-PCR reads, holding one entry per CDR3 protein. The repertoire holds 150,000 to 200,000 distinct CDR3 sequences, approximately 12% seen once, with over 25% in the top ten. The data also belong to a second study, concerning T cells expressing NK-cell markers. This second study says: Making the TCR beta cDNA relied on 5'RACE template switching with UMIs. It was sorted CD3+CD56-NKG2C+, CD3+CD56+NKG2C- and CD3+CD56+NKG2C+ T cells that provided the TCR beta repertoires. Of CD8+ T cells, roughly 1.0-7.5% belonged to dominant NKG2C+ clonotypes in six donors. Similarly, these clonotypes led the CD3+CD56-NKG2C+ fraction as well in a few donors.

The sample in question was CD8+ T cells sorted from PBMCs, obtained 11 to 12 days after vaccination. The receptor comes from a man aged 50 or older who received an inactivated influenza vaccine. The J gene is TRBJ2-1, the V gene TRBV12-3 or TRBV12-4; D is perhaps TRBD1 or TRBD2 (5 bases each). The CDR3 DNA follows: TGTGCCAGCAGTTCCCCCACTGCAGGGAGCTCCTACAATGAGCAGTTCTTC. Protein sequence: CASSSPTAGSSYNEQFF.